One sample yielded the 21 T cell receptor beta chains listed below, sequenced in a study of T-cell reconstitution after alpha-beta-depleted transplantation in children. During its preparation, the TCRbeta library received unique molecular identifiers. TCRdb re-called the PCR reads through MiXCR, storing one row per CDR3 protein. The data show about 250,000 distinct CDR3 sequences, roughly a quarter seen once. The specimen was PBMCs, mostly from graft donor cells, collected 360 days after TCRalphabeta/CD19-depleted stem cell transplant. The source is a female patient aged 2 to 10 who had a stem cell transplant for congenital amegakaryocytic thrombocytopenia, so the T cells may come from the graft donor.

Only a few counts were recorded for this clonotype. The rearrangement links TRBV4-1 to TRBJ1-2; 8 bases match TRBD1. The CDR3 contains 15 residues. Unmatched junction bases numbered 7, after V lost 2 bases and J lost 5 bases. Germline assignment: CDR1 MGHRA and CDR2 YSYEKL. The CDR3 nucleotides read TGCGCCAGCAGCCAAACAGGGGGATTTACATATGGCTACACCTTC. Protein product: CASSQTGGFTYGYTF.

CDR3 DNA: TGCAGTGCTCCCGACATGGGACAGGGGGCATACGAGCAGTACTTC. Protein: CSAPDMGQGAYEQYF. The rearrangement joins TRBV20-1 to TRBJ2-7, with TRBD1 matching 12 bases. The CDR3 has 15 residues. Germline-derived CDR1 and CDR2 are DFQATT and SNEGSKA (reference sequence). The V gene end was trimmed by 5 bases and the J gene end by 4 bases; junction bases not matched to a gene: 9.

This clonotype was seen at least ten times. The chain is built from TRBV25-1 and TRBJ2-5; 11 bases line up with TRBD2. Germline trimming cut 1 base from V and 5 bases from J; bases unmatched to any gene: 18. The CDR3 sequence is 20 residues long. Germline V gene sequence: CDR1 MGHDK, CDR2 SYGVNS. DNA for the CDR3: TGTGCCAGCAGTGAATTCGGTAGCGGGAGGGCCAATGTTCTGTCGGAGACCCAGTACTTC. This codes for CASSEFGSGRANVLSETQYF.

The chain employs TRBV5-4 and TRBJ1-2, with 11 bases that match TRBD1. The germline gives CDR1 SGHNT, CDR2 YYREEE (reference sequence). Unmatched junction bases numbered 14, after V lost 4 bases and J lost 3 bases. CDR3 length equals 18 residues. CDR3 DNA sequence: TGTGCCAGCAGCAGATTATTTACCGGGACAGGGGGAGACTATGGCTACACCTTC. Its protein is CASSRLFTGTGGDYGYTF.

This chain uses TRBV30 with TRBJ2-3; 8 positions match TRBD2. The CDR3 runs to 12 residues. Per the germline V gene, CDR1 is GTSNPN and CDR2 is SVGIG (reference sequence). Trimming took 4 bases from V and 3 from J; bases not matched to a gene: 0. CDR3 sequence: CAWKRETDTQYF. The CDR3 DNA sequence: TGTGCCTGGAAGCGGGAGACAGATACGCAGTATTTT.

This clonotype has only a few counts. This chain joins TRBV20-1 and TRBJ2-1, with 13 bases aligning to TRBD2. The length of the CDR3 is 16 residues. The V gene end was trimmed by 0 bases and the J gene end by 7 bases; junction bases not matched to a gene: 6. CDR1 and CDR2 (germline): DFQATT, SNEGSKA (reference sequence). This CDR3 is CSARDRTSGSYNEQFF. The CDR3 bases are TGCAGTGCTAGAGATAGGACTAGCGGGAGTTATAATGAGCAGTTCTTC.

This clonotype was counted between two and nine times. The rearrangement uses TRBV6-2 or TRBV6-3 and TRBJ2-4; D remains unclear. Germline V lookup: CDR1 MNHEY, CDR2 SVGEGT. V was shortened by 8 bases and J by 0 bases, with 14 bases between the two germline ends. The CDR3 contains 15 residues. Written as DNA, the CDR3 is TGTGCCAGCGGCCCTCACGGCCTAGCCAAAAACATTCAGTACTTC. The encoded protein is CASGPHGLAKNIQYF.

This clonotype was counted ten times or more. V usage is TRBV29-1 and J usage is TRBJ2-3; possible D gene TRBD2, 6 bases. There are 12 residues in the CDR3. Germline CDR1 and CDR2: SQVTM and ANQGSEA. V was pared by 8 bases and J by 4 bases, with 13 bases between. The CDR3 DNA sequence: TGCAGCACTGCGACTAGTTCAGATACGCAGTATTTT. Translation gives CSTATSSDTQYF.

The chain links TRBV4-3 to TRBJ2-7; the match to TRBD2 covers 11 bases. J lost 4 bases, V lost 1 base, and 9 bases had no gene match. Per the germline V gene, CDR1 is LGHNA and CDR2 is YSLEER. The CDR3 is 17 amino acids. CDR3 region: CASSQGGTSGLGYEQYF. In DNA form, the CDR3 reads TGCGCCAGCAGCCAAGGGGGGACTAGCGGCCTGGGTTACGAGCAGTACTTC.

The J gene is TRBJ2-4, the V gene TRBV29-1; D may be TRBD1 (6 bases). This CDR3 is built from 17 residues. Germline V lookup: CDR1 SQVTM, CDR2 ANQGSEA. The V and J ends lost 4 bases and 0 bases respectively, with 19 bases between them. DNA for the CDR3: TGCAGCGTTGCCCAGGGGAAAGGGGTTCCAGCCAAAAACATTCAGTACTTC. It yields the protein CSVAQGKGVPAKNIQYF.

This clonotype was seen a handful of times. The gene calls are TRBV5-1 and TRBJ1-1; no reliable D call. This CDR3 contains 16 residues. V gave up 0 bases and J gave up 0 bases, with 12 bases separating them. Per germline, CDR1 SGHRS and CDR2 YFSETQ. Here the CDR3 reads CASSLAVGIMNTEAFF. CDR3 sequence (DNA): TGCGCCAGCAGCTTGGCAGTGGGGATCATGAACACTGAAGCTTTCTTT.

This clonotype showed up just a few times. The gene calls are TRBV6-1 and TRBJ2-7; a possible D gene is TRBD2 (7 bases). Trimming cost V 8 bases and J 4 bases, with 12 bases left between them. This CDR3 is 12 amino acids long. CDR1 is MNHNS, CDR2 SASEGT, per germline. The CDR3 coding sequence is TGTGCCAGCCCGGGGGGCTCTTACGAGCAGTACTTC. It yields the protein CASPGGSYEQYF.

V is TRBV14 and J is TRBJ2-7, with D unresolved. Trimming took off 1 base at V and 2 bases at J, with 9 bases between the two ends. The CDR3 is 14 residues long. Germline V gene data show CDR1 as SGHDN and CDR2 as FVKESK. The CDR3 DNA follows: TGTGCCAGCAGCCAAGTAGGAGTTCCCTACGAGCAGTACTTC. This sequence encodes CASSQVGVPYEQYF.

This clonotype has a handful of counts. V and J are TRBV28 and TRBJ2-5, with a weak D call TRBD1 (5 bases). Looked up from germline, CDR1 is MDHEN and CDR2 is SYDVKM. Trimming cost V 5 bases and J 2 bases, with 24 bases left between them. There are 18 residues in the CDR3. The CDR3 region is CASSQAFGRVLGQETQYF. Here the CDR3 DNA reads TGTGCCAGCAGTCAGGCCTTTGGCAGGGTGTTGGGGCAAGAGACCCAGTACTTC.

There are a few counts of this clonotype. V usage is TRBV28 and J usage is TRBJ2-7, with D perhaps being TRBD1 or TRBD2 (5 bases each). Trimming removed 3 bases at V and 5 bases at J, with 17 bases between. Germline lookup yields CDR1 MDHEN and CDR2 SYDVKM. This CDR3 is 15 amino acids long. CDR3 amino acids: CASSLGVGGTHEQYF. The CDR3 bases are TGTGCCAGCAGTTTGGGTGTTGGGGGTACCCACGAGCAGTACTTC.

In this sample, this clonotype turned up a few times. The V call is TRBV2, the J call TRBJ2-2, with D maybe TRBD2 (5 bases). Germline CDR1 reads SNHLY; CDR2 reads FYNNEI. The CDR3 extends over 13 amino acids. V was cut by 7 bases and J by 1 base, with 7 bases left in between. This CDR3 reads CASIRENTGELFF. CDR3 sequence (DNA): TGTGCCAGCATCCGGGAGAACACCGGGGAGCTGTTTTTT.

The chain uses TRBV12-3 or TRBV12-4 and TRBJ2-5; D gene unclear. V was trimmed by 5 bases and J by 3 bases, leaving 10 bases between them. CDR3 size: 13 residues. DNA of the CDR3: TGTGCCAGCAGTCCCCCGGTAGAAGAGACCCAGTACTTC. Translated, it gives CASSPPVEETQYF.

This clonotype was recorded a few times. The gene calls are TRBV28 and TRBJ1-4, with no clear D. CDR1 is MDHEN and CDR2 is SYDVKM in the germline V gene. CDR3 length: 12 residues. V lost 4 bases, J lost 7 bases, and 7 bases lay in between. The CDR3 sequence is CASSSYTEKLFF. In DNA, the CDR3 is TGTGCCAGCAGTTCGTATACTGAAAAACTGTTTTTT. Complete variable domain (other parts from reference TRBV28 and TRBJ1-4): DVKVTQSSRYLVKRTGEKVFLECVQDMDHENMFWYRQDPGLGLRLIYFSYDVKMKEKGDIPEGYSVSREKKERFSLILESASTNQTSMYLCASSSYTEKLFFGSGTQLSVL.

This clonotype was counted many times. The chain carries TRBV7-6 and TRBJ1-2; D is unclear. The V gene lost 1 base and the J gene lost 8 bases, with 8 bases spanning the gap. Germline lookup yields CDR1 SGHVS and CDR2 FNYEAQ. The CDR3 is 12 amino acids. The CDR3 coding sequence is TGTGCCAGCAGCTTAGTCGGAAGCGGCTACACCTTC. Its translation: CASSLVGSGYTF.

The chain couples TRBV12-3 or TRBV12-4 to TRBJ2-1; TRBD2 might be the D (6 bases). Trimming pared 0 bases from V and 8 bases from J, leaving 11 bases between. The CDR3 length is 14 residues. The CDR3 sequence: CASSLAGGLDEQFF. The CDR3 DNA reads as TGTGCCAGCAGTTTAGCGGGAGGTCTCGATGAGCAGTTCTTC.

This clonotype has just a few counts. V and J are TRBV7-8 and TRBJ1-1; D is ambiguous. The V gene's germline CDR1 is SGHVS and CDR2 FQNEAQ. V was clipped by 0 bases and J by 6 bases, with 11 bases between them. This CDR3 spans 14 amino acids. The CDR3 sequence is CASSLAFTKPEAFF. DNA of the CDR3: TGTGCCAGCAGCTTAGCCTTTACAAAACCTGAAGCTTTCTTT.